Listed here are 11 T cell receptor beta chains from one sample, sequenced in a study of cytomegalovirus exposure and HLA in healthy donors. With 60 Vbeta and 13 Jbeta primers, the PCR was carried out. Clones were sequenced by immunoSEQ multiplex PCR, and TCRdb holds only the in-frame ones, with some missing. This sample has about 150,000 clones, with roughly 85% found just once. Sequencing was carried out using PBMCs. These receptors were obtained from a woman aged 18-30 years in good health and CMV-seronegative.

This chain uses TRBV5-5 with TRBJ1-6, with 10 positions matching TRBD1. Germline trimming cut 4 bases from V and 8 bases from J; bases unmatched to any gene: 9. This CDR3 spans 16 amino acids. CDR1 and CDR2 from the germline V gene are SGHKS and YYEKEE (reference sequence). The CDR3 coding sequence is TGTGCCAGCAGCGGACCCGGGACAGGGGAGTATTCACCCCTCCACTTT. As protein: CASSGPGTGEYSPLHF.

The chain links TRBV2 to TRBJ2-5; 7 bases map to TRBD1. CDR1 is SNHLY and CDR2 is FYNNEI in the germline V gene. With V trimmed by 9 bases and J by 0 bases, 7 bases remained unmatched. The CDR3 spans 14 residues. CDR3 coding DNA: TGTGCCAGTCGGAACAGGGGATACCAAGAGACCCAGTACTTC. As protein: CASRNRGYQETQYF.

V is TRBV19 and J is TRBJ2-3, with D possibly being TRBD1 (5 bases). V gave up 1 base and J gave up 2 bases, with 16 bases separating them. This CDR3 has 17 amino acids. CDR1 is LNHDA and CDR2 is SQIVND in the germline V gene (reference sequence). The CDR3 nucleotides are TGTGCCAGTAGTATAGGGGCAGGGTTTCCTGACACAGATACGCAGTATTTT. This gives the protein CASSIGAGFPDTDTQYF.

This clone showed up just once. The V call is TRBV4-1, the J call TRBJ2-1; 8 bases are shared with TRBD1. Germline lookup yields CDR1 MGHRA and CDR2 YSYEKL. The length of the CDR3 is 15 residues. The junction had 3 bases not matched to a gene; V was cut back by 1 base and J by 4 bases. The CDR3 DNA follows: TGCGCCAGCAGCCAAGGAGGGGACAGGTACAATGAGCAGTTCTTC. This sequence encodes CASSQGGDRYNEQFF.

This chain connects TRBV7-2 to TRBJ2-5; D perhaps matches TRBD1 (6 bases). The CDR3 spans 12 residues. Germline CDR1 is SGHTA and CDR2 is FQGNSA. Trimming took 5 bases from V and 5 from J, leaving 9 bases between them. The CDR3 protein is CASSPGAETQYF. The CDR3 DNA follows: TGTGCCAGCAGCCCAGGGGCCGAGACCCAGTACTTC.

The chain employs TRBV4-1 and TRBJ2-2, with TRBD2 matching 9 bases. The V segment lost 5 bases and the J segment 5 bases; nucleotides outside the gene matches: 9. Per germline, CDR1 MGHRA and CDR2 YSYEKL. The CDR3 has 16 residues. This CDR3 is CASSFGRGGGTGELFF. In nucleotides, the CDR3 is TGCGCCAGCAGCTTTGGGCGGGGGGGAGGGACCGGGGAGCTGTTTTTT.

The count of this clone is one. The V gene is TRBV5-5, the J gene TRBJ2-2; TRBD1 might be the D (6 bases). The CDR3 loop spans 14 amino acids. The V end lost 4 bases, the J end lost 5 bases, and 12 bases lay between the germline ends. The germline gives CDR1 SGHKS, CDR2 YYEKEE (reference sequence). CDR3 bases: TGTGCCAGCAGCCTTGTCCAGGGGACCGGGGAGCTGTTTTTT. Translation gives CASSLVQGTGELFF. The whole variable domain, filled in from reference TRBV5-5 and TRBJ2-2, reads DAGVTQSPTHLIKTRGQQVTLRCSPISGHKSVSWYQQVLGQGPQFIFQYYEKEERGRGNFPDRFSARQFPNYSSELNVNALLLGDSALYLCASSLVQGTGELFFGEGSRLTVL.

This chain links TRBV30 with TRBJ1-6; 7 bases align to TRBD1. V lost 2 bases and J lost 10; bases outside the gene matches: 11. Germline CDR1 is GTSNPN and CDR2 is SVGIG (reference sequence). There are 15 residues in the CDR3. Here the CDR3 reads CAWSPGQTYISPLHF. CDR3 bases: TGTGCCTGGAGTCCGGGACAGACTTATATCTCACCCCTCCACTTT.

The chain is built from TRBV29-1 and TRBJ1-1; D possibly corresponds to TRBD1 (6 bases). The CDR3 spans 13 residues. V dropped 2 bases and J dropped 6 bases, with 13 bases sitting between them. Germline V gene lookup returns CDR1 SQVTM and CDR2 ANQGSEA. This chain's CDR3 is CSVEYLGGAEAFF. CDR3 nucleotide sequence: TGCAGCGTTGAATACCTAGGGGGGGCTGAAGCTTTCTTT.

The gene calls are TRBV28 and TRBJ2-7; TRBD1 matches at 11 bases. The germline V gene encodes CDR1 MDHEN and CDR2 SYDVKM. J lost 5 bases, V lost 6 bases, and 9 bases had no gene match. The CDR3 runs to 15 residues. CDR3 region: CASRPGQGGFDEQYF. The CDR3 DNA reads as TGTGCCAGCAGACCGGGACAGGGGGGATTCGACGAGCAGTACTTC.

The V gene is TRBV25-1, the J gene TRBJ1-5; D gene uncertain. The CDR3 length is 12 residues. V shed 4 bases and J shed 7 bases, with 8 bases lying between them. Looked up from germline, CDR1 is MGHDK and CDR2 is SYGVNS. DNA of the CDR3: TGTGCCAGCAGTGGACTAAAGCAGCCCCAGCATTTT. It yields the protein CASSGLKQPQHF.